Only a few counts were recorded for the clone carrying this TCR beta chain. The antigen is not known. The study made its TCR cDNA through 5'RACE template switching. That step introduced a universal primer site along with UMIs. MiXCR, applied by TCRdb to the 5' RACE reads, yields one record per CDR3 protein. The top ten clones hold around 3.2% of a sample with 200,000 to 250,000 distinct CDR3 sequences, roughly 3.3% of them seen once. The CDR3 totals 16 residues. CDR1 and CDR2 (germline): SEHNR, FQNEAQ (reference sequence). V was shortened by 5 bases and J by 0 bases, with 14 bases between the two germline ends. This specimen comes from a study of T cells after yellow fever vaccination. Study outcomes and limitations: Among primary-vaccination clones, most reappeared after the booster, at approximately 97% for CD4 and about 90% for CD8.

J is TRBJ1-3 and V is TRBV7-9; no clear D. The sequenced sample was CD4+ T cells sorted from PBMCs, obtained 10 days after the yellow fever booster vaccination. The clonotype was recovered from a man aged 18 to 30 who received the YFV17D yellow fever vaccine. The CDR3 nucleotides read TGTGCCAGCAGCCCTCGCAGCGGGAGCTCTGGAAACACCATATATTTT. It specifies CASSPRSGSSGNTIYF.